One and the same sample provided the 22 T cell receptor beta chains below, sequenced in a study of blood T cell repertoires in COVID-19. The repertoire was sequenced with immunoSEQ multiplex PCR; TCRdb's copy has only in-frame clones and lacks some. The sample yields about 270,000 clones, approximately 90% seen once. The sequenced material came from PBMCs or T cells enriched from blood (not recorded which). Every receptor here comes from a man between 35 and 55 years old who had been exposed to COVID-19.

The chain links TRBV6-5 to TRBJ2-7; D ambiguous. The germline V and J ends were trimmed by 8 bases and 0 bases, with 8 bases remaining between them. Germline V gene sequence: CDR1 MNHEY, CDR2 SVGAGI. The CDR3 is 12 amino acids. The CDR3 region is CASSGPSYEQYF. Here the CDR3 DNA reads TGTGCCAGCTCCGGTCCCTCCTACGAGCAGTACTTC.

The rearrangement uses TRBV9 and TRBJ2-5; possible D gene TRBD2, 7 bases. This CDR3 is 16 amino acids long. Trimming left V 3 bases short and J 2 bases short, with 17 bases between. Germline V gives CDR1 SGDLS, CDR2 YYNGEE. CDR3 sequence: CASSARGRSGQETQYF. The CDR3 DNA reads TGTGCCAGCAGCGCGCGGGGGCGTAGTGGACAAGAGACCCAGTACTTC.

The DNA for the CDR3 is TGTGCCAGCAATCTTAGCGGGAGGGACTCCTACGAGCAGTACTTC. This translates into CASNLSGRDSYEQYF. The rearrangement links TRBV28 to TRBJ2-7; 11 nucleotides match TRBD2. The V gene's germline CDR1 is MDHEN and CDR2 SYDVKM. CDR3 size: 15 residues. V was pared by 7 bases and J by 0 bases, with 5 bases of the junction left unmatched.

This clone was detected only once. The chain recombines TRBV9 with TRBJ1-6; 8 positions agree with TRBD1. CDR1 is SGDLS, CDR2 YYNGEE, per germline. Trimming removed 3 bases from V and 0 bases from J; junction bases left unmatched: 11. The length of the CDR3 is 19 residues. The chain's CDR3 is CASSGGQGGIGSYNSPLHF. The CDR3 DNA sequence: TGTGCCAGCAGCGGTGGACAGGGTGGTATAGGCTCCTATAATTCACCCCTCCACTTT.

This chain links TRBV3-1 (or the pseudogene TRBV3-2) with TRBJ1-1; D is ambiguous. There are 13 residues in the CDR3. Germline V gives CDR1 LGHDT, CDR2 YNNKEL (reference sequence). The V and J ends lost 6 bases and 1 base respectively, with 9 bases between them. CDR3 protein: CASSNTGNTEAFF. The CDR3 region has the DNA TGTGCCAGCAGTAATACGGGGAACACTGAAGCTTTCTTT.

This sequence joins TRBV28 and TRBJ2-3; 15 bases match TRBD2. V shed 6 bases and J 2 bases; nucleotides not matched to a gene: 9. The CDR3 spans 18 residues. The germline V gene has CDR1 MDHEN and CDR2 SYDVKM. This CDR3 is CASRQGTSGRMITDTQYF. Here the CDR3 DNA reads TGTGCCAGCAGGCAAGGGACTAGCGGGAGGATGATCACAGATACGCAGTATTTT. The entire variable domain, with the rest obtained from reference TRBV28 and TRBJ2-3, is as follows: DVKVTQSSRYLVKRTGEKVFLECVQDMDHENMFWYRQDPGLGLRLIYFSYDVKMKEKGDIPEGYSVSREKKERFSLILESASTNQTSMYLCASRQGTSGRMITDTQYFGPGTRLTVL.

V is TRBV7-3 and J is TRBJ2-2, with TRBD1 as a possible D gene (5 bases). The germline CDR1 and CDR2 sequences are SGHTA and FQGTGA. V lost 1 base, J lost 2 bases, and 8 bases lay in between. The CDR3 spans 15 residues. CDR3 amino acids: CASSLNQGNTGELFF. Written as DNA, the CDR3 is TGTGCCAGCAGCTTAAACCAGGGAAACACCGGGGAGCTGTTTTTT.

The chain carries TRBV2 and TRBJ1-1; D is unclear. Germline-derived CDR1 and CDR2 are SNHLY and FYNNEI. The CDR3 totals 15 residues. V lost 7 bases and J lost 2, with 17 bases in between. For the CDR3, the DNA is TGTGCCAGCACCACTTCACTACACTATAACACTGAAGCTTTCTTT. Translated: CASTTSLHYNTEAFF.

The chain has TRBV20-1 and TRBJ2-1, with D unclear. CDR1 is DFQATT, CDR2 SNEGSKA, per germline (reference sequence). Trimming removed 5 bases from V and 8 bases from J, with 10 bases in between. This CDR3 contains 11 residues. Written as DNA, the CDR3 is TGCAGTGCTCGGAGTTCCCATGAGCAGTTCTTC. Its translation is CSARSSHEQFF.

Only one count was recorded for this clone. CDR3 sequence (DNA): TGCGCCAGCAGTGAATTGGTCCAGATCCCAGATACGCAGTATTTT. It encodes CASSELVQIPDTQYF. The chain employs TRBV10-1 and TRBJ2-3; D not resolved. This CDR3 is 15 amino acids long. Germline values: CDR1 WNHNN, CDR2 SYGVQD (reference sequence). V dropped 3 bases and J dropped 4 bases, with 14 bases sitting between them.

This sequence joins TRBV19 and TRBJ2-7, with TRBD2 matching 7 bases. Germline-derived CDR1 and CDR2 are LNHDA and SQIVND (reference sequence). J was trimmed by 7 bases and V by 3 bases; bases with no gene match: 12. This CDR3 comprises 15 residues. CDR3 DNA sequence: TGTGCCAGTAGTATGGGCGGGAGAGGTCAAGGAGAGCAGTACTTC. Translation gives CASSMGGRGQGEQYF.

This chain connects TRBV28 to TRBJ2-6; TRBD2 is a possible D gene (7 bases). V was shortened by 5 bases and J by 4 bases, with 18 bases between the two germline ends. From germline, CDR1 is MDHEN and CDR2 SYDVKM. CDR3 length: 17 amino acids. This CDR3 is CASSTRYGGPGANVLTF. CDR3 DNA: TGTGCCAGCAGTACAAGATACGGGGGGCCCGGGGCCAACGTCCTGACTTTC. The whole variable domain, remainder taken from reference TRBV28 and TRBJ2-6, is DVKVTQSSRYLVKRTGEKVFLECVQDMDHENMFWYRQDPGLGLRLIYFSYDVKMKEKGDIPEGYSVSREKKERFSLILESASTNQTSMYLCASSTRYGGPGANVLTFGAGSRLTVL.

The V call is TRBV5-1, the J call TRBJ2-3; 12 nucleotides match TRBD2. The CDR3 is 16 amino acids. The V gene end was trimmed by 4 bases and the J gene end by 4 bases; junction bases not matched to a gene: 7. Per the germline V gene, CDR1 is SGHRS and CDR2 is YFSETQ. CDR3 coding DNA: TGCGCCAGCAGCGAGGGACTAGCGGGTGGCGCAGATACGCAGTATTTT. Translation gives CASSEGLAGGADTQYF. Based on the CDR3 plus reference TRBV5-1 and TRBJ2-3, the full variable domain is KAGVTQTPRYLIKTRGQQVTLSCSPISGHRSVSWYQQTPGQGLQFLFEYFSETQRNKGNFPGRFSGRQFSNSRSEMNVSTLELGDSALYLCASSEGLAGGADTQYFGPGTRLTVL.

This clone was detected only once. V and J are TRBV28 and TRBJ2-7, with 8 bases identical to TRBD2. The trim removed 6 bases at V and 0 bases at J, leaving 10 bases unmatched. The CDR3 is 16 amino acids. Per germline, CDR1 MDHEN and CDR2 SYDVKM. CDR3 loop: CASSRVGRDGSYEQYF. In DNA form, the CDR3 reads TGTGCCAGCAGCCGGGTCGGGAGGGACGGCTCCTACGAGCAGTACTTC.

The chain has TRBV11-3 and TRBJ2-3; D is perhaps TRBD2 (6 bases). Trimming removed 1 base from V and 0 bases from J, with 11 bases in between. Per germline, CDR1 SGHNT and CDR2 YENEEA. The CDR3 loop spans 16 amino acids. The CDR3: CASSLVSGSSTDTQYF. The CDR3 region has the DNA TGTGCCAGCAGCTTAGTGTCCGGGAGTAGCACAGATACGCAGTATTTT.

V is TRBV14 and J is TRBJ2-2; D may be TRBD1 (5 bases). Trimming stripped 1 base from V and 0 bases from J, with 15 bases between. This CDR3 is 18 amino acids long. CDR1 and CDR2 (germline): SGHDN, FVKESK. CDR3 in amino acids: CASSQVIGHGSNTGELFF. In nucleotides, the CDR3 is TGTGCCAGCAGCCAAGTGATCGGACACGGTTCGAACACCGGGGAGCTGTTTTTT.

The CDR3 region has the DNA TGTGCCAGCAGCTCGATTGAGGGGGCGCGGACTGAAGCTTTCTTT. Its protein product is CASSSIEGARTEAFF. The V gene is TRBV5-4, the J gene TRBJ1-1; 7 positions agree with TRBD1. V gave up 3 bases and J gave up 5 bases; unmatched junction bases: 10. Germline V gene sequence: CDR1 SGHNT, CDR2 YYREEE (reference sequence). This CDR3 is built from 15 residues.

CDR3 loop: CASSFGLGADTQYF. CDR3 in DNA: TGCGCCAGCAGCTTTGGACTAGGGGCAGATACGCAGTATTTT. The V and J genes are TRBV5-1 and TRBJ2-3; 7 nucleotides agree with TRBD2. The CDR3 is made up of 14 amino acids. With V trimmed by 2 bases and J by 4 bases, 4 bases remained unmatched. The germline CDR1 and CDR2 sequences are SGHRS and YFSETQ.

This clone was detected only once. The rearrangement links TRBV4-1 to TRBJ1-1; 8 nucleotides match TRBD1. V dropped 0 bases and J dropped 5; count of bases not matched to a gene: 14. Germline V CDR1 and CDR2: MGHRA, YSYEKL. CDR3 length equals 18 residues. The CDR3 DNA follows: TGCGCCAGCAGCCAAGATAGGGTCGACAGGGGAAGAGGGACTGAAGCTTTCTTT. Protein: CASSQDRVDRGRGTEAFF.

This chain uses TRBV3-1 (or the pseudogene TRBV3-2) with TRBJ1-1; 10 bases are shared with TRBD1. Germline-derived CDR1 and CDR2 are LGHDT and YNNKEL (reference sequence). The CDR3 is 16 residues long. J lost 5 bases, V lost 5 bases, and 11 bases had no gene match. This chain's CDR3 is CASSVVGTGDLTEAFF. CDR3 DNA: TGTGCCAGCAGCGTCGTAGGGACAGGGGATCTGACTGAAGCTTTCTTT.

This rearrangement joins TRBV14 to TRBJ2-1; TRBD1 aligns across 9 bases. Germline assignment: CDR1 SGHDN and CDR2 FVKESK. The CDR3 totals 15 residues. J was trimmed by 7 bases and V by 6 bases; bases with no gene match: 10. The CDR3: CASRQSGTGLNEQFF. The CDR3 DNA sequence: TGTGCCAGCAGACAATCCGGGACAGGGCTAAATGAGCAGTTCTTC.

This clone was counted once. This chain links TRBV3-1 (or the pseudogene TRBV3-2) with TRBJ1-2; TRBD1 aligns across 8 bases. CDR3 length: 15 amino acids. Germline V gives CDR1 LGHDT, CDR2 YNNKEL (reference sequence). The J segment lost 3 bases and the V segment lost 2 bases, leaving 5 bases of the junction unmatched. The CDR3 nucleotides read TGTGCCAGCAGCCAACCCGGACAGGGCGACTATGGCTACACCTTC. It codes for CASSQPGQGDYGYTF.